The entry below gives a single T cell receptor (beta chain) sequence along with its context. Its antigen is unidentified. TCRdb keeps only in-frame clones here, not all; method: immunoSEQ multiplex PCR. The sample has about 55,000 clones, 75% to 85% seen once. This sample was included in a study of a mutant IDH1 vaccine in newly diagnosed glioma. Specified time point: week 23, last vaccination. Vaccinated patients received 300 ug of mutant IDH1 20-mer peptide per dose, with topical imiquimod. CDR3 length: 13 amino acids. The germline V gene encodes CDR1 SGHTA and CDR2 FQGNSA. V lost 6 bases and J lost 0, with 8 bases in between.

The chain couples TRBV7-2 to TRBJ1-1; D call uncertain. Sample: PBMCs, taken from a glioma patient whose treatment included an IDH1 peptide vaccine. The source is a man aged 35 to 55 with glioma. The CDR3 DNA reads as TGTGCCAGCAGTGTCGCACTGAACACTGAAGCTTTCTTT. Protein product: CASSVALNTEAFF.